The 24 T cell receptor beta chains in this list originate from one sample, sequenced in a study of blood T cell repertoires in COVID-19. This table comes from immunoSEQ multiplex PCR, and its TCRdb copy is limited to in-frame clones, with some not included. The sample has about 70,000 clones, about four fifths seen once. Sequencing was done on a sample of peripheral blood. Receptor source: a man in his 70s who had recovered from COVID-19.

This chain uses TRBV6-5 with TRBJ2-7, with D possibly being TRBD2 (6 bases). From germline, CDR1 is MNHEY and CDR2 SVGAGI. The CDR3 is made up of 14 amino acids. The germline V and J ends were trimmed by 3 bases and 1 base, with 10 bases remaining between them. The DNA for the CDR3 is TGTGCCAGCAGTTATCCGGGGGAATCCTACGAGCAGTACTTC. It yields the protein CASSYPGESYEQYF.

The chain has TRBV6-5 and TRBJ2-5; 9 positions match TRBD1. With 4 bases clipped from V and 5 bases from J, the junction kept 5 bases outside the gene matches. The CDR3 spans 14 residues. CDR1 is MNHEY and CDR2 is SVGAGI in the germline V gene. CDR3 sequence: CASSSTGGVETQYF. For the CDR3, the DNA is TGTGCCAGCAGTTCAACAGGGGGCGTTGAGACCCAGTACTTC.

This sequence joins TRBV19 and TRBJ2-5; 7 nucleotides align to TRBD2. Germline-derived CDR1 and CDR2 are LNHDA and SQIVND (reference sequence). Trimming cost V 5 bases and J 4 bases; bases outside gene matches: 16. The CDR3 has 17 amino acids. The CDR3, as DNA: TGTGCCAGTAGTCTAATTACTACTAGCGCCGGAGGAGAGACCCAGTACTTC. Its translation is CASSLITTSAGGETQYF. The full variable domain, rest sourced from reference TRBV19 and TRBJ2-5, is DGGITQSPKYLFRKEGQNVTLSCEQNLNHDAMYWYRQDPGQGLRLIYYSQIVNDFQKGDIAEGYSVSREKKESFPLTVTSAQKNPTAFYLCASSLITTSAGGETQYFGPGTRLLVL.

The rearrangement links TRBV7-2 to TRBJ2-5, with 7 bases that match TRBD1. The trim removed 0 bases at V and 2 bases at J, leaving 0 bases unmatched. The CDR3 has 14 amino acids. Looked up from germline, CDR1 is SGHTA and CDR2 is FQGNSA. The CDR3 nucleotides read TGTGCCAGCAGCTTAGCGACAGGGCAAGAGACCCAGTACTTC. As protein: CASSLATGQETQYF.

The rearrangement uses TRBV27 and TRBJ1-2, with D perhaps TRBD1 (6 bases). In germline, CDR1 is MNHEY, CDR2 SMNVEV (reference sequence). The CDR3 sequence is 15 residues long. V was clipped by 4 bases and J by 4 bases, with 16 bases between them. CDR3 in amino acids: CASSSLPTGTYGYTF. As DNA, the CDR3 is TGTGCCAGCAGTTCCCTCCCTACAGGGACCTATGGCTACACCTTC.

This sequence joins TRBV28 and TRBJ2-6; D may be TRBD1 (5 bases). With 6 bases removed from V and 2 bases from J, the gap between germline ends came to 5 bases. This CDR3 is 13 amino acids long. Germline CDR1 reads MDHEN; CDR2 reads SYDVKM. The CDR3 loop reads CASRQAGANVLTF. The CDR3 bases are TGTGCCAGCAGACAGGCTGGGGCCAACGTCCTGACTTTC.

The chain is built from TRBV7-2 and TRBJ2-7; TRBD1 is a possible D gene (6 bases). Germline lookup yields CDR1 SGHTA and CDR2 FQGNSA. This CDR3 is 14 amino acids long. V was clipped by 5 bases and J by 3 bases, with 14 bases between them. This CDR3 reads CASSPTQGHYEQYF. The CDR3 DNA reads as TGTGCCAGCAGCCCTACCCAGGGGCACTACGAGCAGTACTTC.

The gene calls are TRBV27 and TRBJ2-5, with TRBD1 matching over 9 bases. Germline CDR1 MNHEY, CDR2 SMNVEV (reference sequence). The J segment lost 7 bases and the V segment lost 7 bases, leaving 16 bases of the junction unmatched. There are 16 residues in the CDR3. CDR3 in DNA: TGTGCCAGCATTAAACGCTTTCCGGGACAGGGTGTGACCCAGTACTTC. Its translation: CASIKRFPGQGVTQYF.

The chain combines TRBV7-3 with TRBJ1-3; TRBD1 might be the D (5 bases). This CDR3 has 14 residues. Trimming removed 0 bases at V and 2 bases at J, with 5 bases between. CDR1 and CDR2 (germline): SGHTA, FQGTGA. CDR3 sequence (DNA): TGTGCCAGCAGCTTAACAGGGGCTGGAAACACCATATATTTT. This translates into CASSLTGAGNTIYF.

This chain uses TRBV19 with TRBJ2-1; D might be TRBD1 (6 bases). The CDR3 is 13 residues long. V lost 5 bases, J lost 12 bases, and 17 bases lay in between. Germline V gene sequence: CDR1 LNHDA, CDR2 SQIVND (reference sequence). The CDR3 DNA follows: TGTGCCAGTAGTGAAATAACAGGGTACTTGCAGTTCTTC. This translates into CASSEITGYLQFF.

The gene calls are TRBV7-2 and TRBJ2-5, with TRBD2 matching 7 bases. V gave up 0 bases and J gave up 3 bases; unmatched junction bases: 4. This CDR3 is 15 amino acids long. Germline CDR1 and CDR2: SGHTA and FQGNSA. This CDR3 is CASSLAGLAEETQYF. CDR3 in DNA: TGTGCCAGCAGCTTAGCGGGGCTAGCGGAAGAGACCCAGTACTTC.

The gene calls are TRBV10-3 and TRBJ2-2; 11 nucleotides match TRBD2. The CDR3 covers 16 residues. J lost 6 bases, V lost 8 bases, and 11 bases had no gene match. Germline V gene data show CDR1 as ENHRY and CDR2 as SYGVKD. The CDR3 DNA is TGTGCCATCGGATCGGGACTAGCGGAAGCGGCCGGGGAGCTGTTTTTT. It is translated as CAIGSGLAEAAGELFF.

This clone was counted a few times. The chain uses TRBV7-9 and TRBJ2-2; unclear D gene. Germline V gene data show CDR1 as SEHNR and CDR2 as FQNEAQ (reference sequence). V lost 0 bases, J lost 4 bases, and 6 bases lay in between. The CDR3 sequence is 14 residues long. CDR3: CASSLAPVTGELFF. The CDR3 nucleotides are TGTGCCAGCAGCTTAGCGCCGGTCACCGGGGAGCTGTTTTTT.

The chain joins TRBV28 to TRBJ2-7; D possibly corresponds to TRBD2 (5 bases). This CDR3 is built from 12 residues. V dropped 10 bases and J dropped 7 bases, with 17 bases sitting between them. Germline V lookup: CDR1 MDHEN, CDR2 SYDVKM. DNA of the CDR3: TGTGCCACTAAATTACCGGGATTGGAGCAGTACTTC. It is translated as CATKLPGLEQYF.

V and J are TRBV4-3 and TRBJ1-4, with D possibly TRBD1 on 5 matching bases. The CDR3 covers 14 residues. Germline V gives CDR1 LGHNA, CDR2 YSLEER. Trimming removed 2 bases at V and 8 bases at J, with 12 bases between. CDR3 in DNA: TGCGCCAGCAGCCAAAATCATGGGGGGGAAAAACTGTTTTTT. Translation: CASSQNHGGEKLFF.

This chain uses TRBV9 with TRBJ2-6, with D uncertain. Trimming stripped 6 bases from V and 4 bases from J, with 14 bases between. The CDR3 consists of 15 residues. CDR1 and CDR2 (germline): SGDLS, YYNGEE. The CDR3 DNA reads as TGTGCCAGCACCTCTTCGATCGCGGGGGCCAACGTCCTGACTTTC. Its translation: CASTSSIAGANVLTF.

This chain joins TRBV7-9 and TRBJ2-7; a weak D match, TRBD1 (6 bases). This CDR3 spans 14 amino acids. CDR1 is SEHNR, CDR2 FQNEAQ, per germline (reference sequence). Trimming took 2 bases from V and 2 from J, leaving 10 bases between them. The CDR3: CASSLRDNAYEQYF. For the CDR3, the DNA is TGTGCCAGCAGCTTACGGGACAATGCCTACGAGCAGTACTTC.

This chain connects TRBV6-5 to TRBJ1-1; perhaps TRBD1 as D (5 bases). The CDR3 contains 13 residues. Germline-derived CDR1 and CDR2 are MNHEY and SVGAGI. V lost 7 bases and J lost 6, with 15 bases in between. CDR3 protein: CASNRRDRSEAFF. Here the CDR3 DNA reads TGTGCCAGCAACCGCAGGGATCGGTCTGAAGCTTTCTTT.

The chain joins TRBV7-3 to TRBJ2-1, with D tentatively TRBD1 (6 bases). Trimming removed 2 bases at V and 7 bases at J, with 15 bases between. The CDR3 sequence is 15 residues long. In germline, CDR1 is SGHTA, CDR2 FQGTGA. CDR3 in amino acids: CASSLGQGSRNEQFF. DNA of the CDR3: TGTGCCAGCAGCTTAGGGCAGGGGTCTCGGAATGAGCAGTTCTTC.

The V gene is TRBV7-9, the J gene TRBJ2-2; TRBD1 aligns across 7 bases. Germline-derived CDR1 and CDR2 are SEHNR and FQNEAQ (reference sequence). V was clipped by 4 bases and J by 0 bases; unmatched bases: 14. This CDR3 comprises 19 residues. This CDR3 is CASSSEYRGRDSNTGELFF. Written as DNA, the CDR3 is TGTGCCAGCAGCTCGGAATACAGGGGCCGAGATTCGAACACCGGGGAGCTGTTTTTT.

CDR3 DNA: TGTGCCAGCAGCTTAGTTGCGGACAGGGGGACCCCCCTCCACTTT. Translated: CASSLVADRGTPLHF. This chain joins TRBV7-9 and TRBJ1-6, with 10 bases lining up with TRBD1. Looked up from germline, CDR1 is SEHNR and CDR2 is FQNEAQ (reference sequence). This CDR3 is 15 amino acids long. The V segment lost 1 base and the J segment 13 bases; nucleotides outside the gene matches: 7.

The genes are TRBV30 and TRBJ2-7, with TRBD2 identical over 7 bases. From germline, CDR1 is GTSNPN and CDR2 SVGIG (reference sequence). Losses at the gene ends were 0 bases for V and 3 bases for J; bases not matched to a gene: 5. The CDR3 sequence is 14 residues long. In DNA, the CDR3 is TGTGCCTGGAGTGTAAGCGGGACCCTCTACGAGCAGTACTTC. It specifies CAWSVSGTLYEQYF.

The rearrangement uses TRBV19 and TRBJ2-3, with 10 bases that match TRBD1. The CDR3 is 15 amino acids. Looked up from germline, CDR1 is LNHDA and CDR2 is SQIVND (reference sequence). With 8 bases clipped from V and 5 bases from J, the junction kept 10 bases outside the gene matches. CDR3 coding DNA: TGTGCCAGTGGGAGCCGGGACAGGGGTTTAGATACGCAGTATTTT. Protein: CASGSRDRGLDTQYF.

This chain links TRBV30 with TRBJ1-2; 8 positions match TRBD1. The CDR3 consists of 13 residues. Germline trimming cut 3 bases from V and 6 bases from J; bases unmatched to any gene: 6. In germline, CDR1 is GTSNPN, CDR2 SVGIG (reference sequence). CDR3 coding DNA: TGTGCCTGGAGGGCGACAGGGGTACATGGCTACACCTTC. It codes for CAWRATGVHGYTF. Supplemented by reference TRBV30 and TRBJ1-2, the full variable domain reads SQTIHQWPATLVQPVGSPLSLECTVEGTSNPNLYWYRQAAGRGLQLLFYSVGIGQISSEVPQNLSASRPQDRQFILSSKKLLLSDSGFYLCAWRATGVHGYTFGSGTRLTVV.